The T cell receptor beta chain under discussion was sequenced for a study of blood T cell repertoires in COVID-19. The method was immunoSEQ multiplex PCR; TCRdb's version includes in-frame clones alone and lacks a portion of them. The sample contains about 140,000 clones, roughly 84% of which appear only once. Seattle participants joined during active infection and were tracked over time. V lost 9 bases to trimming and J lost 4 bases, with 13 bases between them. Germline V gene data show CDR1 as KGHDR and CDR2 as SFDVKD. The CDR3 has 13 residues. This clonotype originated in a man aged 25-45 years with COVID-19, enrolled during active disease. This chain uses TRBV24-1 with TRBJ2-3; maybe TRBD2 (5 bases). The sequenced sample consisted of peripheral blood. This CDR3 reads CATEMRASDTQYF. The CDR3 bases are TGTGCCACCGAAATGAGGGCGTCAGATACGCAGTATTTT.